This is a list of T cell receptor beta chains from one sample in a study of post-analysis software for immune sequencing data. TCRdb ran MiXCR on the PCR reads and lists one entry per CDR3 protein. Counted here are roughly 650,000 distinct CDR3 sequences, more than 50% occurring once; the ten biggest clones make up around 10%. The sample comprised blood. These receptors originate from a girl aged 2 to 9 with multiple sclerosis. Each CDR3 is given with its conserved first and last residue. The order of the fields is CDR3 protein, clone size, J gene, V gene, D gene. The D gene is left open where the match is weak. Clone sizes are given selectively: once, few, many, or a class where the clone is expanded.

CASSQNSGGVYNEQFF | . | TRBJ2-1 | TRBV3-1 | TRBD2
CASSFQSQETQYF | once | TRBJ2-5 | TRBV12-3/TRBV12-4 | .
CASTRAGTDTQYF | few | TRBJ2-3 | TRBV2 | TRBD2
CSARWGGRETQYF | . | . | TRBV20-1 | TRBD2
CSARVLKNTEAFF | once | TRBJ1-1 | TRBV20-1 | .
CASSLNSGAYEQYF | few | TRBJ2-7 | TRBV5-1 | TRBD2
CASRGSGGYNEQFF | . | TRBJ2-1 | TRBV12-3/TRBV12-4 | TRBD2
CASSPQAGVTDTQYF | . | TRBJ2-3 | TRBV4-1 | TRBD2
CSAKGASNEQFF | . | TRBJ2-1 | TRBV20-1 | TRBD1
CSAMVGNEQFF | . | TRBJ2-1 | TRBV20-1 | .
CASSRGASSEQFF | . | TRBJ2-1 | TRBV3-1 | .
CASSLTFGGKDTDTQYF | . | TRBJ2-3 | TRBV7-8 | .
CASSVFAGTENNEQFF | . | TRBJ2-1 | TRBV9 | TRBD1
CASSPSRDWKFF | . | TRBJ2-1 | TRBV6-6 | .
CASSKVTGEETQFF | once | TRBJ2-1 | TRBV21-1 | .
CASSSLAGGPGNEQFF | . | TRBJ2-1 | TRBV12-3/TRBV12-4 | TRBD2
CASIPGLGEEQFF | few | TRBJ2-1 | TRBV27 | .
CASRRELFDGYTF | . | TRBJ1-2 | TRBV7-9 | .
CASSFGETGLKNIQYF | once | TRBJ2-4 | TRBV7-9 | .
CSAQAASGSETQYF | . | TRBJ2-5 | TRBV20-1 | TRBD2
CASGHRQGEKENTEAFF | . | TRBJ1-1 | TRBV6-2/TRBV6-3 | TRBD1
CASSLVLAGGPGNEQFF | . | TRBJ2-1 | TRBV5-5 | TRBD2
CASSQGPQAGRRSCEQYF | . | . | TRBV4-1 | TRBD2
CASSHDPGRPSAGELFF | . | TRBJ2-2 | TRBV4-3 | .
CASSQPRTGGRYEQYF | . | TRBJ2-7 | TRBV28 | TRBD1
CASSLTARGQDGYTF | once | TRBJ1-2 | TRBV7-9 | .
CSVYDSLVDTQYF | . | TRBJ2-3 | TRBV29-1 | .
CASSFSGDSYNEQFF | . | TRBJ2-1 | TRBV7-8 | TRBD2
CASSYSRETQFF | . | TRBJ2-1 | TRBV7-9 | .
CASSLDREREQFF | . | TRBJ2-1 | TRBV11-2 | .
CASESLDRGIGNEQFF | . | TRBJ2-1 | TRBV11-3 | TRBD1
CASRTSGGTYEQYF | . | TRBJ2-7 | TRBV10-2 | TRBD2
CSVRLAGLLEQYF | few | TRBJ2-7 | TRBV29-1 | TRBD2
CASSLTPGLDYNEQFF | once | TRBJ2-1 | TRBV27 | TRBD2
CASRATGEGPYNEQFF | . | TRBJ2-1 | TRBV10-2 | TRBD2